A single sample gave rise to the 27 T cell receptor beta chains below, sequenced in a study of OX40 agonist ivuxolimab in advanced cancers. Repertoires were generated with immunoSEQ multiplex PCR, while TCRdb's copy carries only in-frame clones and drops some. The table includes roughly 60,000 clones, roughly 80% detected once. The sample in question was CD4+ or CD8+ T cells sorted from blood, obtained in a trial of the OX40 agonist ivuxolimab. These receptor sequences come from an adult with an advanced solid tumor such as melanoma, head and neck, liver or kidney cancer.

This chain connects TRBV6-6 to TRBJ2-1; 8 bases are shared with TRBD2. The J segment lost 5 bases and the V segment lost 2 bases, leaving 5 bases of the junction unmatched. The V gene's germline CDR1 is MNHNY and CDR2 SVGAGI (reference sequence). The CDR3 runs to 15 residues. The CDR3 DNA sequence: TGTGCCAGCAGTTACCTCGCGGGGGGTGACAATGAGCAGTTCTTC. Translated: CASSYLAGGDNEQFF.

The chain joins TRBV5-8 to TRBJ1-5; unclear D gene. The CDR3 contains 11 residues. V lost 2 bases and J lost 3, with 0 bases in between. From germline, CDR1 is SGHTS and CDR2 YDEGEE. The CDR3 loop reads CASSFNQPQHF. The CDR3 bases are TGTGCCAGCAGCTTCAATCAGCCCCAGCATTTT. Together with reference TRBV5-8 and TRBJ1-5, the CDR3 gives the full variable domain: EAGVTQSPTHLIKTRGQQATLRCSPISGHTSVYWYQQALGLGLQFLLWYDEGEERNRGNFPPRFSGRQFPNYSSELNVNALELEDSALYLCASSFNQPQHFGDGTRLSIL.

The chain uses TRBV6-1 and TRBJ1-4; D perhaps matches TRBD1 (5 bases). The CDR3 runs to 14 residues. Germline V gives CDR1 MNHNS, CDR2 SASEGT. V was cut by 3 bases and J by 8 bases, with 13 bases left in between. CDR3 loop: CASSDMAGREKLFF. The CDR3, as DNA: TGTGCCAGCAGTGACATGGCGGGGCGGGAAAAACTGTTTTTT.

The chain uses TRBV7-9 and TRBJ2-7, with D unresolved. Between the trimmed V and J ends, which lost 1 base and 0 bases, there was a span of 7 bases. Per the germline V gene, CDR1 is SEHNR and CDR2 is FQNEAQ (reference sequence). There are 14 residues in the CDR3. CDR3 region: CASSLEQPSYEQYF. The CDR3 nucleotides read TGTGCCAGCAGCTTAGAACAGCCCTCCTACGAGCAGTACTTC.

The V and J genes are TRBV30 and TRBJ2-2; TRBD1 agrees at 7 bases. Unmatched junction bases numbered 12, after V lost 8 bases and J lost 6 bases. The CDR3 totals 14 residues. Per germline, CDR1 GTSNPN and CDR2 SVGIG (reference sequence). The CDR3 bases are TGTGCCCTGAGTGACAGGGACAAATCCGGGGAGCTGTTTTTT. Encoded protein: CALSDRDKSGELFF. The entire variable domain, with the rest obtained from reference TRBV30 and TRBJ2-2, is as follows: SQTIHQWPATLVQPVGSPLSLECTVEGTSNPNLYWYRQAAGRGLQLLFYSVGIGQISSEVPQNLSASRPQDRQFILSSKKLLLSDSGFYLCALSDRDKSGELFFGEGSRLTVL.

V and J are TRBV9 and TRBJ1-3; 7 bases align to TRBD1. This CDR3 has 16 amino acids. Germline assignment: CDR1 SGDLS and CDR2 YYNGEE. The V gene end was trimmed by 0 bases and the J gene end by 6 bases; junction bases not matched to a gene: 9. The CDR3 nucleotides are TGTGCCAGCAGCGTAGCGGTCACAGGGGTTGAAAACACCATATATTTT. As protein: CASSVAVTGVENTIYF.

This chain's CDR3 is CASTTRVKAYNQPQHF. In nucleotides, the CDR3 is TGTGCCAGCACCACGCGCGTAAAGGCGTACAATCAGCCCCAGCATTTT. This sequence joins TRBV6-6 and TRBJ1-5; no firm D call. V lost 7 bases, J lost 3 bases, and 19 bases lay in between. This CDR3 spans 16 amino acids. CDR1 is MNHNY, CDR2 SVGAGI, per germline (reference sequence).

The chain has TRBV7-2 and TRBJ2-7, with 7 bases lining up with TRBD2. J gave up 0 bases and V 5 bases, and 7 bases lay outside the gene matches. The CDR3 sequence is 15 residues long. Germline assignment: CDR1 SGHTA and CDR2 FQGNSA. The CDR3 here is CASSPTTGGSYEQYF. In nucleotides, the CDR3 is TGTGCCAGCAGCCCCACAACGGGGGGCTCCTACGAGCAGTACTTC.

The table lists this clone with a count of one. The V gene is TRBV5-4, the J gene TRBJ2-4, with 7 positions matching TRBD2. The CDR3 contains 13 residues. V gave up 5 bases and J gave up 6 bases; unmatched junction bases: 5. Germline V gene lookup returns CDR1 SGHNT and CDR2 YYREEE (reference sequence). DNA of the CDR3: TGTGCCAGCAGTATATTAGCGGGAAACATTCAGTACTTC. This encodes CASSILAGNIQYF. The full variable domain, its missing parts supplied by reference TRBV5-4 and TRBJ2-4, is ETGVTQSPTHLIKTRGQQVTLRCSSQSGHNTVSWYQQALGQGPQFIFQYYREEENGRGNFPPRFSGLQFPNYSSELNVNALELDDSALYLCASSILAGNIQYFGAGTRLSVL.

This clone has a single count. The chain carries TRBV11-3 and TRBJ2-5, with a possible D match to TRBD1 (6 bases). Germline CDR1 SGHNT, CDR2 YENEEA. CDR3 length equals 12 residues. V lost 10 bases to trimming and J lost 2 bases, with 11 bases between them. The CDR3 here is CAISTGQETQYF. The CDR3 DNA reads as TGTGCCATTTCGACAGGTCAAGAGACCCAGTACTTC.

The rearrangement uses TRBV5-6 and TRBJ1-1; D is uncertain. V was trimmed by 4 bases and J by 0 bases, leaving 13 bases between them. This CDR3 has 15 amino acids. Germline CDR1 and CDR2: SGHDT and YYEEEE. The CDR3 loop reads CASSLSGLMNTEAFF. The CDR3 nucleotides are TGTGCCAGCAGCCTCTCTGGACTGATGAACACTGAAGCTTTCTTT.

J is TRBJ1-3 and V is TRBV15; D possibly corresponds to TRBD1 (6 bases). CDR1 and CDR2 from the germline V gene are LNHNV and YYDKDF (reference sequence). Trimming left V 0 bases short and J 1 base short, with 13 bases between. The CDR3 totals 17 residues. CDR3 protein: CATSRDFGGRSGNTIYF. CDR3 DNA sequence: TGTGCCACCAGCAGAGATTTTGGGGGCCGGTCTGGAAACACCATATATTTT.

J is TRBJ1-1 and V is TRBV5-6, with D tentatively TRBD1 (5 bases). The CDR3 has 14 amino acids. Germline CDR1 is SGHDT and CDR2 is YYEEEE. The germline V and J ends were trimmed by 5 bases and 1 base, with 12 bases remaining between them. Here the CDR3 DNA reads TGTGCCAGCAGTCGGGACCTACGGAACACTGAAGCTTTCTTT. Amino acid sequence: CASSRDLRNTEAFF.

The chain joins TRBV6-1 to TRBJ2-7; maybe TRBD1 (5 bases). This CDR3 is built from 15 residues. Trimming removed 1 base from V and 2 bases from J, with 12 bases in between. CDR1 is MNHNS, CDR2 SASEGT, per germline. CDR3 sequence: CASSEGAGWTYEQYF. In DNA, the CDR3 is TGTGCCAGCAGTGAAGGGGCAGGGTGGACCTACGAGCAGTACTTC.

In nucleotides, the CDR3 is TGTGCCAGCAGTGAAGGGGGGCGCCGGGGCTACACCTTC. It translates to CASSEGGRRGYTF. This sequence joins TRBV25-1 and TRBJ1-2; possibly TRBD1 for D (6 bases). V lost 2 bases, J lost 8 bases, and 12 bases lay in between. The length of the CDR3 is 13 residues. Germline V gene data show CDR1 as MGHDK and CDR2 as SYGVNS.

This clone was counted a few times. The V and J genes are TRBV2 and TRBJ1-6, with D perhaps TRBD1 (5 bases). Looked up from germline, CDR1 is SNHLY and CDR2 is FYNNEI. The V end lost 6 bases, the J end lost 9 bases, and 21 bases lay between the germline ends. This CDR3 has 16 residues. As DNA, the CDR3 is TGTGCCAGCAGCGACTCGAAGAACTGGGGGGGTTCACCCCTCCACTTT. It specifies CASSDSKNWGGSPLHF. The full variable domain, in which reference TRBV2 and TRBJ1-6 provide the parts outside the CDR3, is EPEVTQTPSHQVTQMGQEVILRCVPISNHLYFYWYRQILGQKVEFLVSFYNNEISEKSEIFDDQFSVERPDGSNFTLKIRSTKLEDSAMYFCASSDSKNWGGSPLHFGNGTRLTVT.

V and J are TRBV6-6 and TRBJ1-1, with a possible D match to TRBD1 (6 bases). Germline V gene data show CDR1 as MNHNY and CDR2 as SVGAGI (reference sequence). This CDR3 comprises 13 residues. Trimming took off 7 bases at V and 4 bases at J, with 13 bases between the two ends. The CDR3 sequence: CASNAGAATEAFF. The CDR3 DNA follows: TGTGCCAGCAACGCAGGGGCGGCCACTGAAGCTTTCTTT.

The V and J genes are TRBV18 and TRBJ2-5, with D possibly TRBD2 on 5 matching bases. The CDR3 is 14 residues long. The V gene's germline CDR1 is KGHSH and CDR2 LQKENI. V dropped 0 bases and J dropped 6 bases, with 11 bases sitting between them. CDR3 DNA: TGTGCCAGCTCACCACCGGATGGGAGACAGACCCAGTACTTC. Encoded protein: CASSPPDGRQTQYF.

The rearrangement joins TRBV5-6 to TRBJ1-5; TRBD1 aligns across 10 bases. J was trimmed by 4 bases and V by 4 bases; bases with no gene match: 8. The CDR3 length is 16 residues. In germline, CDR1 is SGHDT, CDR2 YYEEEE. Here the CDR3 DNA reads TGTGCCAGCAGCACCGGGACAGGGGCGAGAAATCAGCCCCAGCATTTT. Its translation: CASSTGTGARNQPQHF. The full variable domain, its missing parts supplied by reference TRBV5-6 and TRBJ1-5, is DAGVTQSPTHLIKTRGQQVTLRCSPKSGHDTVSWYQQALGQGPQFIFQYYEEEERQRGNFPDRFSGHQFPNYSSELNVNALLLGDSALYLCASSTGTGARNQPQHFGDGTRLSIL.

The rearrangement links TRBV18 to TRBJ1-5; no clear D. Trimming took 6 bases from V and 4 from J, leaving 13 bases between them. Germline loops: CDR1 KGHSH, CDR2 LQKENI. The CDR3 has 14 amino acids. This chain's CDR3 is CASSYDTVNQPQHF. Here the CDR3 DNA reads TGTGCCAGCTCCTACGACACAGTGAATCAGCCCCAGCATTTT. The entire variable domain, with the rest obtained from reference TRBV18 and TRBJ1-5, is as follows: NAGVMQNPRHLVRRRGQEARLRCSPMKGHSHVYWYRQLPEEGLKFMVYLQKENIIDESGMPKERFSAEFPKEGPSILRIQQVVRGDSAAYFCASSYDTVNQPQHFGDGTRLSIL.

The genes are TRBV5-6 and TRBJ2-6, with TRBD1 matching 8 bases. Germline trimming cut 4 bases from V and 4 bases from J; bases unmatched to any gene: 4. Germline CDR1 is SGHDT and CDR2 is YYEEEE. The CDR3 runs to 15 residues. CDR3 DNA sequence: TGTGCCAGCAGCCGGACAGGGTTCGGGGCCAACGTCCTGACTTTC. Its translation: CASSRTGFGANVLTF.

The V call is TRBV5-1, the J call TRBJ2-1; D ambiguous. The CDR3 has 13 amino acids. V gave up 1 base and J gave up 6 bases, with 8 bases separating them. Germline CDR1 SGHRS, CDR2 YFSETQ. The CDR3 DNA reads as TGCGCCAGCAGCTTGAGTTTTGGCAATGAGCAGTTCTTC. This codes for CASSLSFGNEQFF. The full variable domain, its missing parts supplied by reference TRBV5-1 and TRBJ2-1, is KAGVTQTPRYLIKTRGQQVTLSCSPISGHRSVSWYQQTPGQGLQFLFEYFSETQRNKGNFPGRFSGRQFSNSRSEMNVSTLELGDSALYLCASSLSFGNEQFFGPGTRLTVL.

Only one count was recorded for this clone. The chain employs TRBV7-9 and TRBJ2-5; D remains ambiguous. The CDR3 contains 13 residues. The germline V gene has CDR1 SEHNR and CDR2 FQNEAQ (reference sequence). Trimming removed 6 bases from V and 2 bases from J, with 10 bases in between. The CDR3 nucleotides read TGTGCCAGCAGTAGGCAGTATCAAGAGACCCAGTACTTC. It specifies CASSRQYQETQYF.

This chain links TRBV30 with TRBJ2-5; the match to TRBD1 covers 8 bases. CDR3 length: 11 residues. Germline values: CDR1 GTSNPN, CDR2 SVGIG (reference sequence). V lost 5 bases and J lost 4; bases outside the gene matches: 0. DNA of the CDR3: TGTGCCTGGGACAGGGGAGAGACCCAGTACTTC. Its protein is CAWDRGETQYF. Full variable domain (missing parts from reference TRBV30 and TRBJ2-5): SQTIHQWPATLVQPVGSPLSLECTVEGTSNPNLYWYRQAAGRGLQLLFYSVGIGQISSEVPQNLSASRPQDRQFILSSKKLLLSDSGFYLCAWDRGETQYFGPGTRLLVL.

The rearrangement links TRBV5-1 to TRBJ1-5; 12 nucleotides agree with TRBD1. The germline V gene has CDR1 SGHRS and CDR2 YFSETQ. The CDR3 contains 20 residues. After removal of 4 bases from V and 0 bases from J, the junction contained 14 bases not matched to a gene. This CDR3 reads CASSAGPVGTGGYSNQPQHF. The CDR3 DNA sequence: TGCGCCAGCAGCGCGGGACCTGTGGGGACAGGGGGCTATAGCAATCAGCCCCAGCATTTT.

The chain links TRBV6-1 to TRBJ2-3; a possible D gene is TRBD2 (6 bases). There are 13 residues in the CDR3. Per the germline V gene, CDR1 is MNHNS and CDR2 is SASEGT. Trimming removed 2 bases at V and 6 bases at J, with 9 bases between. The CDR3, as DNA: TGTGCCAGCAGTGAAAGGAGCGGGGATACGCAGTATTTT. Translating gives CASSERSGDTQYF.

The chain combines TRBV11-1 with TRBJ1-1, with a possible D match to TRBD1 (6 bases). CDR1 is SGHAT, CDR2 FQDESV, per germline (reference sequence). The V gene lost 5 bases and the J gene lost 5 bases, with 24 bases spanning the gap. The CDR3 has 17 residues. CDR3 sequence reads: CASSHPRDKIALTEAFF. Written as DNA, the CDR3 is TGTGCCAGCAGCCATCCCCGGGACAAAATCGCCCTGACTGAAGCTTTCTTT.